This note documents a single T cell receptor beta chain sequence. Germline CDR1 ENHRY, CDR2 SYGVKD. The CDR3 contains 15 residues. V lost 10 bases and J 3 bases, leaving 21 bases between the germline ends. The data were obtained in a study of T cell responses to AZD1222 COVID-19 vaccine. Some clones are missing from TCRdb's copy, which holds only in-frame ones; the method was immunoSEQ multiplex PCR. The repertoire holds some 30,000 clones, with roughly nine tenths as singletons. The input for sequencing was peripheral blood, taken on day 0 of AZD1222 vaccination. The receptor was derived from an adult in good health. The rearrangement joins TRBV10-3 to TRBJ1-1; the D gene is possibly TRBD1 (6 bases). The CDR3 DNA follows: TGTGCCACGGGGATTGGGGGACAAACGTACACTGAAGCTTTCTTT. It is translated as CATGIGGQTYTEAFF.